The 23 T cell receptor beta chains given below trace back to one sample, sequenced in a study of T cell repertoires in cytomegalovirus infection. TCRdb itself ran the reads through MiXCR, one entry per CDR3 protein. The sample has around 710,000 distinct CDR3 sequences; just under 30% are singletons. No antigen has been assigned to these receptors. The input for sequencing was cultured CD8+ T cells from PBMCs, taken from culture after CMV antigen stimulation. These receptors originate from a human donor in good health (CMV status not recorded). Some clones in this sample may be carry-over from other donors' samples.

This chain connects TRBV6-2 or TRBV6-3 to TRBJ1-1; D remains ambiguous. The CDR3 sequence is 13 residues long. The V end lost 8 bases, the J end lost 3 bases, and 13 bases lay between the germline ends. Per germline, CDR1 MNHEY and CDR2 SVGEGT. For the CDR3, the DNA is TGTGCCAGCCAGGTCGGGTGGCACACTGAAGCTTTCTTT. This sequence encodes CASQVGWHTEAFF.

This clonotype showed up just a few times. The CDR3: CASSLLSYGVSNEQFF. CDR3 DNA sequence: TGTGCCAGCAGTTTACTTAGTTATGGGGTGAGCAATGAGCAGTTCTTC. This chain joins TRBV27 and TRBJ2-1; D unclear. V was trimmed by 2 bases and J by 6 bases, leaving 17 bases between them. Germline V gives CDR1 MNHEY, CDR2 SMNVEV (reference sequence). This CDR3 is built from 16 residues.

In the case of this clonotype: One end of the junction does not line up with germline, which may come from a read error. The V gene is TRBV7-4, the J gene TRBJ2-3; TRBD1 matches 8 bases. Germline CDR1 reads SGHVT; CDR2 reads SQSDAQ. The CDR3 runs to 16 residues. This chain's CDR3 is CVSSHPRQGRSHPQYF. CDR3 coding DNA: TGTGTCAGCAGCCACCCCCGACAGGGGAGAAGCCATCCGCAGTATTTT.

This clonotype was detected ten times or more. The V gene is TRBV7-2, the J gene TRBJ2-3; 9 nucleotides line up with TRBD2. V shed 7 bases, J shed 2 bases, and the junction held 7 bases outside the gene matches. CDR1 SGHTA and CDR2 FQGNSA come from the germline V gene. This CDR3 contains 15 residues. Here the CDR3 reads CASTLWTSDTDTQYF. The CDR3 DNA reads as TGTGCCAGCACCCTTTGGACTAGCGACACAGATACGCAGTATTTT.

This clonotype occurred many times. V is TRBV7-2 and J is TRBJ2-3, with 9 bases that match TRBD1. Germline assignment: CDR1 SGHTA and CDR2 FQGNSA. CDR3 length equals 17 residues. V lost 0 bases and J lost 3; bases outside the gene matches: 7. CDR3 sequence reads: CASSLAHIGTGTDTQYF. In nucleotides, the CDR3 is TGTGCCAGCAGCTTAGCCCACATCGGGACAGGGACAGATACGCAGTATTTT. Full variable domain (missing parts from reference TRBV7-2 and TRBJ2-3): GAGVSQSPSNKVTEKGKDVELRCDPISGHTALYWYRQSLGQGLEFLIYFQGNSAPDKSGLPSDRFSAERTGGSVSTLTIQRTQQEDSAVYLCASSLAHIGTGTDTQYFGPGTRLTVL.

A note on this clonotype: This may be a read error, as it is one base from a much larger clone. The chain links TRBV10-3 to TRBJ1-1; D may be TRBD1 (6 bases). Looked up from germline, CDR1 is ENHRY and CDR2 is SYGVKD. The CDR3 has 16 amino acids. Trimming stripped 6 bases from V and 4 bases from J, with 21 bases between. CDR3 residues: CAIRVRGHGGSTEAFF. In DNA, the CDR3 is TGTGCCATCAGAGTCCGGGGACATGGGGGGAGCACTGAAGCTTTCTTT.

This chain uses TRBV6-1 with TRBJ1-3; no reliable D call. The length of the CDR3 is 17 residues. The V gene's germline CDR1 is MNHNS and CDR2 SASEGT. Trimming removed 3 bases from V and 1 base from J, with 16 bases in between. The CDR3 DNA reads TGTGCCAGCAGTGACAGGCCACTGCAGAATTCTGGAAACACCATATATTTT. Encoded protein: CASSDRPLQNSGNTIYF.

This clonotype was detected only a few times. J is TRBJ2-5 and V is TRBV7-9; D is tentatively TRBD1 or TRBD2 (5 bases each). CDR1 and CDR2 from the germline V gene are SEHNR and FQNEAQ (reference sequence). Trimming removed 0 bases from V and 4 bases from J, with 15 bases in between. The CDR3 totals 16 residues. CDR3 in amino acids: CASSLALTVRGETQYF. DNA of the CDR3: TGTGCCAGCAGCTTAGCCCTGACCGTGAGGGGAGAGACCCAGTACTTC.

The chain uses TRBV5-1 and TRBJ1-1, with D perhaps matching TRBD1 (6 bases). Germline CDR1 and CDR2: SGHRS and YFSETQ. The CDR3 sequence is 12 residues long. Between the trimmed V and J ends, which lost 7 bases and 4 bases, there was a span of 11 bases. The CDR3 DNA reads as TGCGCCAGCGGGGGGGGCGGCACTGAAGCTTTCTTT. Its translation: CASGGGGTEAFF.

In this sample, this clonotype turned up a few times. The chain uses TRBV19 and TRBJ1-2, with TRBD1 as a possible D gene (5 bases). From germline, CDR1 is LNHDA and CDR2 SQIVND (reference sequence). This CDR3 has 13 residues. The V end was cut by 2 bases, the J end by 6 bases, with 10 bases between. Here the CDR3 DNA reads TGTGCCAGTAGTATACTGGGGGTCGATGGCTACACCTTC. This encodes CASSILGVDGYTF.

This clonotype was detected a few times. The chain is built from TRBV7-3 and TRBJ1-1; TRBD1 matches at 9 bases. There are 11 residues in the CDR3. Trimming removed 6 bases from V and 11 bases from J; junction bases left unmatched: 4. Germline V gene data show CDR1 as SGHTA and CDR2 as FQGTGA. The CDR3, as DNA: TGTGCCAGCAGAGCGGGACAGGGCGCTTTCTTT. Translation: CASRAGQGAFF.

Of note for this clonotype: A much more abundant neighbour one base away suggests this may be a read error. This rearrangement joins TRBV6-5 to TRBJ1-4; 7 bases are a match to TRBD1. This CDR3 spans 15 amino acids. CDR1 and CDR2 from the germline V gene are MNHEY and SVGAGI. CDR3 in amino acids: CVSSYSDREREKLFF. CDR3 sequence (DNA): TGTGTCAGCAGTTACTCCGACAGGGAGAGGGAAAAACTGTTTTTT.

This clonotype was detected only a few times. This rearrangement joins TRBV14 to TRBJ2-7; 7 nucleotides agree with TRBD1. Trimming at V came to 0 bases and at J to 0 bases, leaving 5 bases not matched to a gene. This CDR3 has 16 amino acids. CDR1 SGHDN and CDR2 FVKESK come from the germline V gene. The CDR3, as DNA: TGTGCCAGCAGCCAAGAGAGGGCAGGGGGCTCCTACGAGCAGTACTTC. Amino acids: CASSQERAGGSYEQYF.

For this clonotype: This clone may be a read error of a much larger clone one base away. The J gene is TRBJ2-5, the V gene TRBV7-8; a weak D match, TRBD2 (7 bases). The V end was cut by 8 bases, the J end by 5 bases, with 21 bases between. Germline CDR1 is SGHVS and CDR2 is FQNEAQ. The CDR3 contains 15 residues. CDR3 DNA: TGTGCCAGCCGCATAGAAGGGGGGGCGGACGAGACCCAGTACTTC. It translates to CASRIEGGADETQYF.

This clonotype was seen a handful of times. J is TRBJ1-2 and V is TRBV13, with D tentatively TRBD1 (5 bases). Looked up from germline, CDR1 is PRHDT and CDR2 is FYEKMQ (reference sequence). The CDR3 runs to 13 residues. Trimming stripped 5 bases from V and 4 bases from J, with 11 bases between. The CDR3 protein is CASSPRGIYGYTF. In DNA form, the CDR3 reads TGTGCCAGCAGCCCCCGGGGGATCTATGGCTACACCTTC.

Many counts were recorded for this clonotype. The genes are TRBV12-3 or TRBV12-4 and TRBJ1-2; D gene unclear. CDR3 length equals 12 residues. V was pared by 5 bases and J by 6 bases, with 10 bases between. The CDR3: CASSPGPNGYTF. The DNA of the CDR3 is TGTGCCAGCAGTCCCGGACCGAATGGCTACACCTTC.

This clonotype was counted a few times. This chain joins TRBV2 and TRBJ1-1, with a tentative D call TRBD1 (5 bases). CDR1 and CDR2 from the germline V gene are SNHLY and FYNNEI. Trimming removed 9 bases from V and 7 bases from J, with 12 bases in between. This CDR3 has 11 residues. CDR3 DNA: TGTGCCAGATCCAGGGACGGTGAAGCTTTCTTT. This translates into CARSRDGEAFF.

The chain carries TRBV28 and TRBJ2-7; possible D gene TRBD1, 6 bases. Deletions cut 6 bases from V and 3 bases from J, with 21 bases between. This CDR3 is 16 amino acids long. The V gene's germline CDR1 is MDHEN and CDR2 SYDVKM. In DNA form, the CDR3 reads TGTGCCAGCAGCACTCGGGACATTACAATGTTCTACGAGCAGTACTTC. This sequence encodes CASSTRDITMFYEQYF.

Concerning this clonotype: One end of the junction fails to match germline, which may point to a read error. V is TRBV6-8 and J is TRBJ1-5; tentatively, D is TRBD1 (6 bases). The CDR3 length is 13 residues. Germline CDR1 and CDR2: MNHGY and SAAAGT. CDR3 sequence (DNA): TGTGCCAGCAGACAGGGAAGCAATCAGCCCAAGCATTTT. Encoded protein: CASRQGSNQPKHF.

The genes are TRBV20-1 and TRBJ2-1; perhaps TRBD2 as D (5 bases). In germline, CDR1 is DFQATT, CDR2 SNEGSKA (reference sequence). The CDR3 is 15 residues long. Trimming cost V 6 bases and J 7 bases, with 22 bases left between them. This CDR3 is CSAEGELNNGNEQFF. The CDR3 DNA sequence: TGCAGTGCAGAGGGAGAACTGAATAATGGAAATGAGCAGTTCTTC.

The chain carries TRBV4-1 and TRBJ2-3; D is unresolved. V was pared by 4 bases and J by 0 bases, with 17 bases between. Germline V gives CDR1 MGHRA, CDR2 YSYEKL. This CDR3 is built from 17 residues. CDR3 DNA: TGCGCCAGCAGCCGGAAAAGATACGACCCTAGCACAGATACGCAGTATTTT. Translated: CASSRKRYDPSTDTQYF.

The V gene is TRBV5-1, the J gene TRBJ2-1, with no clear D. This CDR3 region has 14 residues. CDR1 and CDR2 from the germline V gene are SGHRS and YFSETQ. Trimming cost V 0 bases and J 3 bases, with 7 bases left between them. CDR3 DNA: TGCGCCAGCAGCTTGGAAGATTTCTACAATGAGCAGTTCTTC. Protein product: CASSLEDFYNEQFF.

The chain links TRBV6-1 to TRBJ2-7, with a tentative D call TRBD2 (6 bases). V shed 6 bases and J shed 3 bases, with 18 bases lying between them. The V gene's germline CDR1 is MNHNS and CDR2 SASEGT. The CDR3 is 15 residues long. The CDR3 spells CASRGGTERFYEQYF. The CDR3 DNA is TGTGCCAGCAGAGGAGGGACCGAAAGATTCTACGAGCAGTACTTC.